This entry features one T cell receptor (beta chain) sequence. TCRdb's table, derived via immunoSEQ multiplex PCR, lists solely in-frame clones and lacks some. The repertoire consists of around 250,000 clones, with 75% to 90% occurring once and the leading ten covering 3.5% to 5.5%. This sample was taken from a study of blood T cell repertoires in COVID-19. V was trimmed by 0 bases and J by 1 base, leaving 10 bases between them. The V gene's germline CDR1 is SGHRS and CDR2 YFSETQ. The CDR3 runs to 16 residues. Sequenced sample: peripheral blood. The TCR originated in a man aged 60 to 75 who had recovered from COVID-19. V gene TRBV5-1 combines with J gene TRBJ1-4; D may be TRBD1 (5 bases). CDR3 in DNA: TGCGCCAGCAGCTTGGGGGGGACTGTAACTAATGAAAAACTGTTTTTT. Translated, it gives CASSLGGTVTNEKLFF.